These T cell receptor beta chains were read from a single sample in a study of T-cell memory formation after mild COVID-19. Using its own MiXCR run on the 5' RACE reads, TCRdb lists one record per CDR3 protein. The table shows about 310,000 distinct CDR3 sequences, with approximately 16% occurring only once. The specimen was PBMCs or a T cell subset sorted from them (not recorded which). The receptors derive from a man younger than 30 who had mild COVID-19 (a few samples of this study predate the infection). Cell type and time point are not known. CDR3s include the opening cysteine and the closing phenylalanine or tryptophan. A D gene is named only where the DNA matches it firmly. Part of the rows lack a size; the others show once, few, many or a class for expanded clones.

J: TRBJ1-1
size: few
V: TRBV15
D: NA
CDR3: CATSRGENTEAFF
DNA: TGTGCCACCAGCAGAGGAGAAAACACTGAAGCTTTCTTT

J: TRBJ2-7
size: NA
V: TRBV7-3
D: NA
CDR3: CASSFSIDSYEQYF
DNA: TGTGCCAGCAGCTTTTCGATAGACTCCTACGAGCAGTACTTC

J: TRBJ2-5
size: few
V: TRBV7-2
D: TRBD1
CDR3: CASSPRQGMGTQYF
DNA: TGTGCCAGCAGCCCGCGACAGGGGATGGGGACCCAGTACTTC

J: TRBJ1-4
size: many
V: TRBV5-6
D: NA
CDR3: CASSFLTVREKLFF
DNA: TGTGCCAGCAGCTTTTTGACCGTCCGTGAAAAACTGTTTTTT

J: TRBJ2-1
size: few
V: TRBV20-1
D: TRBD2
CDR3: CSARLERGYNEQFF
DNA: TGCAGTGCCCGGTTGGAGCGGGGTTACAATGAGCAGTTCTTC

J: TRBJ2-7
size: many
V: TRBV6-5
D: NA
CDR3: CASRTIGRYSYEQYF
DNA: TGTGCCAGCAGAACCATAGGACGGTACTCCTACGAGCAGTACTTC

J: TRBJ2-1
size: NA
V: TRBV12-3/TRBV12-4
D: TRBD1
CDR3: CASSWMTGDEQFF
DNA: TGTGCCAGCAGTTGGATGACAGGGGATGAGCAGTTCTTC

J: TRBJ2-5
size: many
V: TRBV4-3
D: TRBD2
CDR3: CASSQEFAGGPETQYF
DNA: TGCGCCAGCAGCCAAGAGTTCGCGGGGGGGCCAGAGACCCAGTACTTC

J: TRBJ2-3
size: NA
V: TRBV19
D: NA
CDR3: CASRVQGSADTQYF
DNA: TGTGCCAGTAGGGTACAGGGATCTGCAGATACGCAGTATTTT

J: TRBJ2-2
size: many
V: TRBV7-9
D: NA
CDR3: CASSLGPGELFF
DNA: TGTGCCAGCAGCTTAGGACCCGGGGAGCTGTTTTTT

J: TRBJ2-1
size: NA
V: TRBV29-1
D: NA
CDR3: CSVPRGGQFNNEQFF
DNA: TGCAGCGTTCCCCGAGGAGGACAGTTTAACAATGAGCAGTTCTTC

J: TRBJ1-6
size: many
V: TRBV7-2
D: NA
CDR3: CASSPQGSSPLHF
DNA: TGTGCCAGCAGCCCCCAGGGGTCGTCACCCCTCCACTTT

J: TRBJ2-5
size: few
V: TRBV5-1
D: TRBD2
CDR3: CASSLGLAGGRETQYF
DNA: TGCGCCAGCAGCTTGGGACTAGCGGGGGGGCGTGAGACCCAGTACTTC

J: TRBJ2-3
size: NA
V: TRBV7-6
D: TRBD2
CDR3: CASSPVAGGFTDTQYF
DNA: TGTGCCAGCAGCCCCGTAGCGGGGGGATTCACAGATACGCAGTATTTT

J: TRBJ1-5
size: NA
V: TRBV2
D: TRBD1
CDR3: CASSEEGAGPALNQPQHF
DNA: TGTGCCAGCAGTGAAGAGGGGGCAGGCCCAGCCCTCAATCAGCCCCAGCATTTT

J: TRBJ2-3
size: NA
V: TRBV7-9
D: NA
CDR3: CASSLTTSTDTQYF
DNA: TGTGCCAGCAGCTTAACCACTAGCACAGATACGCAGTATTTT

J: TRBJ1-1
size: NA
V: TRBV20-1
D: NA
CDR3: CSASSTANTEAFF
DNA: TGCAGTGCTAGCTCGACAGCGAACACTGAAGCTTTCTTT

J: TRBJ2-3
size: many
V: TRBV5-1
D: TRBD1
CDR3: CASSLGTASTDTQYF
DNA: TGCGCCAGCAGCCTCGGGACAGCTAGCACAGATACGCAGTATTTT

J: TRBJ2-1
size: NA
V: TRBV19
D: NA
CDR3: CASSIRDPRNEQFF
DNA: TGTGCCAGTAGTATACGGGATCCCAGGAATGAGCAGTTCTTC

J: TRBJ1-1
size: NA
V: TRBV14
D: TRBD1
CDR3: CASSQQGALGTEAFF
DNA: TGTGCGAGCAGCCAACAGGGGGCATTGGGAACTGAAGCTTTCTTT

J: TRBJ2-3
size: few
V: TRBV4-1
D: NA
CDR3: CASSPRWGSTDTQYF
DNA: TGCGCCAGCAGCCCGAGATGGGGGAGCACAGATACGCAGTATTTT

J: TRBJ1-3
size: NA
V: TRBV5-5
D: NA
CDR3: CASSLGGTGNTIYF
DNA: TGTGCCAGCAGCTTGGGGGGGACTGGAAACACCATATATTTT

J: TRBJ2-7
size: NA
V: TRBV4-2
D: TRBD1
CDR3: CASSQGRTGTRYEQYF
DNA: TGTGCCAGCAGCCAAGGCAGGACAGGGACCCGCTACGAGCAGTACTTC

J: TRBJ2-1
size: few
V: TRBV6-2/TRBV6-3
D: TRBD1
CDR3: CASSPDRQGGYNEQFF
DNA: TGTGCCAGCAGCCCCGATCGACAGGGGGGATACAATGAGCAGTTCTTC

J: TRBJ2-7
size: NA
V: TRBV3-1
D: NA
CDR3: CASSPTQGAPPEQYF
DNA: TGTGCCAGCAGCCCAACACAGGGAGCCCCCCCCGAGCAGTACTTC

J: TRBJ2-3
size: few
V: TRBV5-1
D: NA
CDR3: CASRTGPPGTDTQYF
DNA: TGCGCCAGCAGGACCGGGCCTCCAGGGACAGATACGCAGTATTTT

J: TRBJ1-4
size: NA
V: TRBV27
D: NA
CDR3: CASSKIRENNEKLFF
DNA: TGTGCCAGCAGCAAAATAAGGGAAAACAATGAAAAACTGTTTTTT

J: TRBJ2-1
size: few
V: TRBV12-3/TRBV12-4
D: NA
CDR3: CASSLRGQFYNEQFF
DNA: TGTGCCAGCAGTTTAAGGGGACAATTCTACAATGAGCAGTTCTTC

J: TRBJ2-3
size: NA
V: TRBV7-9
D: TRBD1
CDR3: CASSLRGDRAADTQYF
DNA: TGTGCCAGCAGCTTACGGGGTGACAGGGCGGCAGATACGCAGTATTTT

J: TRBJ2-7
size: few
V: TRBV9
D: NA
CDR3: CASSVGSGQDYEQYF
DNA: TGTGCCAGCAGCGTAGGTTCCGGGCAGGACTACGAGCAGTACTTC

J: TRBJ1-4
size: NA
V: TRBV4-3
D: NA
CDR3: CASSQGLTAGNEKLFF
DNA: TGCGCCAGCAGCCAAGGGCTCACAGCGGGGAATGAAAAACTGTTTTTT

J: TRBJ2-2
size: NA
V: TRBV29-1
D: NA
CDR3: CSVVTGTGELFF
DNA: TGCAGCGTCGTTACAGGGACCGGGGAGCTGTTTTTT

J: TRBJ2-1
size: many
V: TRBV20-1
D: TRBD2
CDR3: CSAGRPLVNEQFF
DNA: TGCAGTGCCGGGAGGCCCTTGGTCAATGAGCAGTTCTTC

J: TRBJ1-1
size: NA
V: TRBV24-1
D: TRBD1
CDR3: CATIDRGGTEAFF
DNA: TGTGCCACCATAGACAGGGGAGGAACTGAAGCTTTCTTT

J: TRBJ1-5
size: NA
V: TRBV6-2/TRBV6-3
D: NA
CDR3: CASSWPGGGNQPQHF
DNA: TGTGCCAGCAGTTGGCCGGGGGGAGGCAATCAGCCCCAGCATTTT

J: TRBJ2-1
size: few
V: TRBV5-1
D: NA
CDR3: CASSLDGQLEKFF
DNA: TGCGCCAGCAGCTTGGATGGGCAGCTTGAGAAGTTCTTC

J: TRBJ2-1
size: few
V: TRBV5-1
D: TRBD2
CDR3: CASSGRGGPSYNEQFF
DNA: TGCGCCAGCTCGGGACGGGGGGGGCCTTCCTACAATGAGCAGTTCTTC

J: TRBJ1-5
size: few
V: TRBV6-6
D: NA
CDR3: CASSDSGNQPQHF
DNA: TGTGCCAGCAGCGACAGCGGCAATCAGCCCCAGCATTTT

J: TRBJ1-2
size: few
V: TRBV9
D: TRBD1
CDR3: CASSFRPQGGLYGYTF
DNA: TGTGCCAGCAGCTTTAGGCCTCAGGGGGGACTATATGGCTACACCTTC

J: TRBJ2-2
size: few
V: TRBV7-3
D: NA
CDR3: CASSTRYREDTGELFF
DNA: TGTGCCAGCAGCACGAGGTACAGGGAGGACACCGGGGAGCTGTTTTTT

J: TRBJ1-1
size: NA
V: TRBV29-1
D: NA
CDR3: CSVEDPTGGTEAFF
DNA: TGCAGCGTTGAAGACCCGACGGGCGGTACTGAAGCTTTCTTT

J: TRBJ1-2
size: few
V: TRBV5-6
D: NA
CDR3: CASSSGVYGYTF
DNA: TGTGCCAGCAGCTCGGGGGTCTATGGCTACACCTTC

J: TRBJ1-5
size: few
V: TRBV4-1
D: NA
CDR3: CASSQGAGDRYMPQHF
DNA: TGCGCCAGCAGCCAAGGAGCTGGAGACAGGTATATGCCCCAGCATTTT

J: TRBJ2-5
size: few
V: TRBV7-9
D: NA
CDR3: CASSYWTGLVETQYF
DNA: TGTGCCAGCAGCTATTGGACTGGCCTAGTGGAGACCCAGTACTTC

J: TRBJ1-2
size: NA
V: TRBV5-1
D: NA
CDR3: CASSAGGSSNYGYTF
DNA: TGCGCCAGCAGCGCGGGTGGCAGCTCTAACTATGGCTACACCTTC

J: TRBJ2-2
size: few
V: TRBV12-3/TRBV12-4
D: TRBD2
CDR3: CASSPGTSGTNTGELFF
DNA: TGTGCCAGCAGTCCTGGGACTAGCGGAACGAACACCGGGGAGCTGTTTTTT

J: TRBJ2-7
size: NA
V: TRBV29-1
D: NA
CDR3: CSVGDSYEQYF
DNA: TGCAGCGTGGGGGACTCCTACGAGCAGTACTTC

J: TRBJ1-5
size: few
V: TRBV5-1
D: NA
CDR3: CASSIDGDQPQHF
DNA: TGCGCCAGCAGCATTGACGGAGATCAGCCCCAGCATTTT

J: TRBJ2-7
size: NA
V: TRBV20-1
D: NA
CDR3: CSGGGSYEQYF
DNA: TGCAGTGGAGGGGGTTCCTACGAGCAGTACTTC

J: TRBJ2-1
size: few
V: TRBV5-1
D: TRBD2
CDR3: CASSLGKRGSSYNEQFF
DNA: TGCGCCAGCAGCTTGGGCAAGCGGGGGTCCTCCTACAATGAGCAGTTCTTC

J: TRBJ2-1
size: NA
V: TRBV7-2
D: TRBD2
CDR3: CASTPGGTLLGGEQFF
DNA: TGTGCCAGCACCCCGGGAGGAACTCTCCTAGGAGGTGAGCAGTTCTTC

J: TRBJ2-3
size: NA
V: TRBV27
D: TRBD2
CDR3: CASSLLAGGTDTQYF
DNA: TGTGCCAGCAGTCTACTAGCGGGGGGCACAGATACGCAGTATTTT